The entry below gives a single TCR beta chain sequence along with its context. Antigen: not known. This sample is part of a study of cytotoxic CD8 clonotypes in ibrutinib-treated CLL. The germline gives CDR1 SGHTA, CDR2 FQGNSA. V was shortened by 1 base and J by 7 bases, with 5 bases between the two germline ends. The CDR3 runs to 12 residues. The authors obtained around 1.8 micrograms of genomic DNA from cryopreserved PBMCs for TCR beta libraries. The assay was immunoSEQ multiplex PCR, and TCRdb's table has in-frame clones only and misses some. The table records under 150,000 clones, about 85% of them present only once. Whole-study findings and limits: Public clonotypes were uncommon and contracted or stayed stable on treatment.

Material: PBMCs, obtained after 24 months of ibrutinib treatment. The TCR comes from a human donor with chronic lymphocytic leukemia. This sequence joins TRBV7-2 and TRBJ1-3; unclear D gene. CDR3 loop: CASSLVPNTIYF. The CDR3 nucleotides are TGTGCCAGCAGCTTAGTCCCGAACACCATATATTTT.